Listed here are 29 T cell receptor beta chains from one sample, sequenced in a study of CD8 T cells in ankylosing spondylitis (dated by TCRdb to the late 2010s). Results and caveats for the whole study, not just this receptor: A TCR beta motif made up of eight or nine highly homologous amino acid variants appeared to be characteristic of blood from ankylosing spondylitis patients.

What these receptors recognize is not known. The library was prepared using 5' RACE. The sequencer listed for this sample is Illumina HiSeq 2500. TCRdb applied fastp at Q25 and MiXCR to the public reads, then kept only in-frame beta chains. Each entry merges the rows of one CDR3 protein and shows their most common DNA and genes. The sample records a few hundred thousand distinct CDR3 sequences, around 18% of which are singletons. The top ten clonotypes cover about two fifths of the sample. The sequenced sample was blood, either unsorted or a sorted T cell fraction (not recorded which). The source is a male donor with ankylosing spondylitis.

The chain employs TRBV10-3 and TRBJ1-2; no firm D call. Trimming stripped 3 bases from V and 2 bases from J, with 4 bases between. CDR3 size: 12 residues. Germline CDR1 is ENHRY and CDR2 is SYGVKD. The CDR3 coding sequence is TGTGCCATCAGTGATACCAACTATGGCTACACCTTC. Its protein product is CAISDTNYGYTF.

This clonotype was observed a few times. This chain joins TRBV30 and TRBJ2-3, with unresolved D. The CDR3 consists of 12 residues. Germline assignment: CDR1 GTSNPN and CDR2 SVGIG (reference sequence). Trimming cost V 4 bases and J 4 bases, with 9 bases left between them. Here the CDR3 reads CAWTTVADTQYF. The CDR3 DNA follows: TGTGCCTGGACCACTGTCGCAGATACGCAGTATTTT.

This sequence joins TRBV9 and TRBJ2-3; D remains unclear. From germline, CDR1 is SGDLS and CDR2 YYNGEE. The CDR3 contains 13 residues. The ends were cut back, 4 bases at V and 2 bases at J, with 8 bases in the middle. The CDR3 nucleotides are TGTGCCAGCAGCCCTCCACCCACAGATACGCAGTATTTT. This encodes CASSPPPTDTQYF.

This rearrangement joins TRBV4-1 to TRBJ2-1; D possibly corresponds to TRBD1 (6 bases). The ends were cut back, 0 bases at V and 9 bases at J, with 6 bases in the middle. Germline values: CDR1 MGHRA, CDR2 YSYEKL. The CDR3 is 12 residues long. In nucleotides, the CDR3 is TGCGCCAGCAGCCAAGACAGGGGTGAGCAGTTCTTC. It specifies CASSQDRGEQFF.

The genes are TRBV20-1 and TRBJ2-7; TRBD2 might be the D (5 bases). Trimming took 5 bases from V and 2 from J, leaving 19 bases between them. Germline V gene lookup returns CDR1 DFQATT and CDR2 SNEGSKA (reference sequence). There are 15 residues in the CDR3. CDR3 protein: CSAQASRTAPYEQYF. In nucleotides, the CDR3 is TGCAGTGCTCAAGCCTCCAGGACTGCCCCCTACGAGCAGTACTTC.

The CDR3 sequence: CASSTSDRGNTEAFF. The DNA for the CDR3 is TGTGCCAGCAGTACCTCGGACAGGGGGAACACTGAAGCTTTCTTT. This chain joins TRBV6-5 and TRBJ1-1, with TRBD1 matching 9 bases. The CDR3 spans 15 residues. Looked up from germline, CDR1 is MNHEY and CDR2 is SVGAGI. J was trimmed by 1 base and V by 5 bases; bases with no gene match: 5.

In its sample, this clonotype was seen once. The chain is built from TRBV4-1 and TRBJ1-2; no clear D gene. Germline CDR1 and CDR2: MGHRA and YSYEKL. This CDR3 comprises 17 residues. V lost 0 bases, J lost 3 bases, and 17 bases lay in between. This chain's CDR3 is CASSQEPTAGLHYGYTF. CDR3 DNA sequence: TGCGCCAGCAGCCAAGAACCCACGGCCGGGCTCCACTATGGCTACACCTTC.

The CDR3: CASSVTGSNQPQHF. The CDR3 region has the DNA TGTGCCAGCAGCGTAACAGGGAGCAATCAGCCCCAGCATTTT. The rearrangement joins TRBV7-9 to TRBJ1-5; possible D gene TRBD1, 6 bases. The V end lost 5 bases, the J end lost 1 base, and 9 bases lay between the germline ends. The CDR3 has 14 amino acids. Germline assignment: CDR1 SEHNR and CDR2 FQNEAQ (reference sequence).

The sample holds many counts of this clonotype. The CDR3 protein is CSASGGIQETQYF. CDR3 nucleotide sequence: TGCAGTGCTAGCGGGGGGATTCAAGAGACCCAGTACTTC. This rearrangement joins TRBV20-1 to TRBJ2-5, with 7 bases identical to TRBD2. The CDR3 has 13 amino acids. Germline V gene lookup returns CDR1 DFQATT and CDR2 SNEGSKA (reference sequence). V was pared by 3 bases and J by 2 bases, with 3 bases of the junction left unmatched.

The chain employs TRBV20-1 and TRBJ2-2, with 11 bases identical to TRBD2. Looked up from germline, CDR1 is DFQATT and CDR2 is SNEGSKA (reference sequence). The CDR3 contains 16 residues. After removal of 2 bases from V and 2 bases from J, the junction contained 4 bases not matched to a gene. For the CDR3, the DNA is TGCAGTGCTAGACGACTAGCGGGGACAAACACCGGGGAGCTGTTTTTT. Its translation is CSARRLAGTNTGELFF.

This chain connects TRBV7-6 to TRBJ1-3, with 7 positions matching TRBD1. This CDR3 has 14 residues. With V trimmed by 5 bases and J by 2 bases, 3 bases remained unmatched. The germline gives CDR1 SGHVS, CDR2 FNYEAQ. The CDR3 region has the DNA TGTGCCAGCAGCACCAGGGGGACTGGAAACACCATATATTTT. Translation gives CASSTRGTGNTIYF.

The table lists this clonotype with many counts. This chain uses TRBV7-8 with TRBJ1-5; possible D gene TRBD1, 5 bases. Germline V gene data show CDR1 as SGHVS and CDR2 as FQNEAQ. The CDR3 is 14 residues long. Trimming removed 0 bases at V and 11 bases at J, with 14 bases between. The CDR3 spells CASSLADSLTAQHF. For the CDR3, the DNA is TGTGCCAGCAGCTTAGCCGACAGCCTAACTGCCCAGCATTTT.

Ten or more counts support this clonotype. This chain connects TRBV2 to TRBJ2-5, with 10 bases fitting TRBD2. CDR1 and CDR2 (germline): SNHLY, FYNNEI. This CDR3 has 16 amino acids. V trimming: 4 bases; J trimming: 1 base; junction bases outside the gene matches: 6. CDR3 nucleotides: TGTGCCAGCAGTGGCAGCGGGGGGGCGGTCCAAGAGACCCAGTACTTC. Translated, it gives CASSGSGGAVQETQYF.

This clonotype was observed a handful of times. The genes are TRBV12-5 and TRBJ1-5, with TRBD1 identical over 10 bases. Germline V gives CDR1 LGHNT, CDR2 FRNRAP. The CDR3 sequence is 14 residues long. V shed 5 bases and J 6 bases; nucleotides not matched to a gene: 4. The CDR3 region has the DNA TGTGCTAGTGGTCCGGGGACAGGGGCTCAGCCCCAGCATTTT. Its translation is CASGPGTGAQPQHF.

This clonotype has more than one count but fewer than ten. In DNA form, the CDR3 reads TGTGCCAGCAGCTTAAGGGACAGCTTTTACGAGCAGTACTTC. It specifies CASSLRDSFYEQYF. The chain uses TRBV7-9 and TRBJ2-7; 7 bases align to TRBD1. From germline, CDR1 is SEHNR and CDR2 FQNEAQ (reference sequence). V lost 2 bases, J lost 4 bases, and 5 bases stayed unmatched. The CDR3 extends over 14 amino acids.

The chain uses TRBV4-1 and TRBJ1-5, with TRBD1 identical over 7 bases. From germline, CDR1 is MGHRA and CDR2 YSYEKL. V lost 4 bases and J lost 3; bases outside the gene matches: 6. There are 15 residues in the CDR3. The CDR3 reads CASSLSDRSNQPQHF. The CDR3 DNA sequence: TGCGCCAGCAGCCTATCGGACAGGTCCAATCAGCCCCAGCATTTT.

This clonotype has only a few counts. The genes are TRBV27 and TRBJ2-7, with D unresolved. V was pared by 6 bases and J by 7 bases, with 13 bases between. The germline V gene has CDR1 MNHEY and CDR2 SMNVEV (reference sequence). The CDR3 spans 12 residues. DNA of the CDR3: TGTGCCAGCAGCGACCGTAGTGCAGAGCAGTACTTC. This codes for CASSDRSAEQYF.

This clonotype was detected only a few times. The chain uses TRBV16 and TRBJ2-7; D may be TRBD1 (6 bases). In germline, CDR1 is KGHSY, CDR2 FQNENV. V lost 4 bases to trimming and J lost 2 bases, with 12 bases between them. The CDR3 extends over 14 amino acids. The CDR3: CASSPGAGPYEQYF. DNA of the CDR3: TGTGCCAGCAGCCCAGGGGCAGGCCCCTACGAGCAGTACTTC. Full variable domain (remainder filled in from reference TRBV16 and TRBJ2-7): GEEVAQTPKHLVRGEGQKAKLYCAPIKGHSYVFWYQQVLKNEFKFLISFQNENVFDETGMPKERFSAKCLPNSPCSLEIQATKLEDSAVYFCASSPGAGPYEQYFGPGTRLTVT.

This clonotype was observed a handful of times. The chain joins TRBV7-9 to TRBJ2-7; weak D call: TRBD1 (6 bases). Germline CDR1 is SEHNR and CDR2 is FQNEAQ (reference sequence). V lost 5 bases and J 2 bases, leaving 22 bases between the germline ends. This CDR3 has 17 residues. CDR3 residues: CASSQPRVGTITYEQYF. CDR3 nucleotide sequence: TGTGCCAGCAGCCAACCGCGGGTCGGGACAATCACCTACGAGCAGTACTTC. Looking up the rest from reference TRBV7-9 and TRBJ2-7 gives the full variable domain: DTGVSQNPRHKITKRGQNVTFRCDPISEHNRLYWYRQTLGQGPEFLTYFQNEAQLEKSRLLSDRFSAERPKGSFSTLEIQRTEQGDSAMYLCASSQPRVGTITYEQYFGPGTRLTVT.

This clonotype turned up a few times. The chain joins TRBV7-9 to TRBJ1-1; no firm D call. This CDR3 has 15 amino acids. The V gene lost 5 bases and the J gene lost 0 bases, with 13 bases spanning the gap. Germline values: CDR1 SEHNR, CDR2 FQNEAQ (reference sequence). CDR3 sequence reads: CASSRAAGVNTEAFF. The CDR3 DNA follows: TGTGCCAGCAGCCGAGCCGCGGGAGTGAACACTGAAGCTTTCTTT.

This clonotype was recorded a few times. The genes are TRBV7-9 and TRBJ1-2; a possible D gene is TRBD1 (6 bases). The length of the CDR3 is 15 residues. Germline V gene data show CDR1 as SEHNR and CDR2 as FQNEAQ (reference sequence). V lost 7 bases to trimming and J lost 4 bases, with 19 bases between them. CDR3 bases: TGTGCCAGCACCCTCGAGGGGGGCGCTTTCTATGGCTACACCTTC. It yields the protein CASTLEGGAFYGYTF.

This chain connects TRBV6-5 to TRBJ2-5; D may be TRBD2 (5 bases). Trimming cost V 4 bases and J 1 base, with 13 bases left between them. Germline V lookup: CDR1 MNHEY, CDR2 SVGAGI. The CDR3 runs 15 residues. CDR3: CASSSSGLFQETQYF. CDR3 in DNA: TGTGCCAGCAGTTCCTCCGGACTGTTCCAAGAGACCCAGTACTTC.

This clonotype came up many times. J is TRBJ1-1 and V is TRBV24-1; 8 bases map to TRBD1. Trimming took 5 bases from V and 4 from J; bases not matched to a gene: 14. CDR1 is KGHDR and CDR2 is SFDVKD in the germline V gene. CDR3 length equals 17 residues. CDR3 bases: TGTGCCACCAGTGTACAGGGGGAATCTAAGTCAGGCACTGAAGCTTTCTTT. As protein: CATSVQGESKSGTEAFF.

As for this clonotype: Given a much more abundant clone one base away, this may be a read error. J is TRBJ2-1 and V is TRBV12-3 or TRBV12-4, with 8 bases fitting TRBD2. The length of the CDR3 is 15 residues. The V and J ends lost 6 bases and 6 bases, in that order; junction bases with no gene match: 10. This CDR3 is CASSSTSGHCNEQFF. For the CDR3, the DNA is TGTGCCAGCAGCAGCACTAGCGGACATTGCAATGAGCAGTTCTTC.

The chain combines TRBV5-5 with TRBJ1-1; D is possibly TRBD1 (6 bases). There are 12 residues in the CDR3. The germline CDR1 and CDR2 sequences are SGHKS and YYEKEE (reference sequence). Trimming left V 4 bases short and J 5 bases short, with 9 bases between. CDR3 loop: CASSAQGTEAFF. The CDR3 DNA reads as TGTGCCAGCAGCGCACAGGGTACTGAAGCTTTCTTT.

In its sample, this clonotype was seen a few times. This chain uses TRBV13 with TRBJ1-1; tentative D call: TRBD1 (6 bases). The CDR3 consists of 14 residues. V dropped 3 bases and J dropped 2 bases, with 10 bases sitting between them. Germline CDR1 and CDR2: PRHDT and FYEKMQ (reference sequence). CDR3 loop: CASSFGQSNTEAFF. The CDR3, as DNA: TGTGCCAGCAGCTTCGGACAGTCAAACACTGAAGCTTTCTTT.

Only a few counts were recorded for this clonotype. The gene calls are TRBV7-7 and TRBJ2-1; 13 positions match TRBD2. This CDR3 contains 17 residues. Germline trimming cut 5 bases from V and 7 bases from J; bases unmatched to any gene: 11. The V gene's germline CDR1 is SSHAT and CDR2 FNYEAQ (reference sequence). Here the CDR3 reads CASSVRLAGGFWNEQFF. In DNA, the CDR3 is TGTGCCAGCAGCGTCAGACTAGCGGGAGGTTTCTGGAATGAGCAGTTCTTC.

This clonotype has a count of ten or more. The chain is built from TRBV7-9 and TRBJ1-1, with D unresolved. From germline, CDR1 is SEHNR and CDR2 FQNEAQ (reference sequence). CDR3 size: 12 residues. The chain's CDR3 is CSTLLANTEAFF. The CDR3 DNA is TGTTCCACCCTCCTCGCGAACACTGAAGCTTTCTTT.

This clonotype was seen only a few times. This rearrangement joins TRBV27 to TRBJ1-2; 8 bases map to TRBD1. The ends lost 5 bases at V and 3 bases at J; junction bases unmatched: 14. The CDR3 has 17 residues. The germline gives CDR1 MNHEY, CDR2 SMNVEV (reference sequence). CDR3 loop: CASSARPGQVPYYGYTF. The CDR3 coding sequence is TGTGCCAGCAGTGCCCGACCGGGACAGGTCCCCTACTATGGCTACACCTTC.